These 20 T cell receptor beta chains originate from one sample sequenced in a study of yellow fever vaccine responses in identical twins (dated by TCRdb to 2016 to 2019). Library method: RT-PCR. TCRdb shows the sequencer as Illumina HiSeq 2500. TCRdb reanalyzed the raw reads on its own, using fastp at Q25 for trimming and MiXCR for clone calling, and kept in-frame beta chains. Rows with a matching CDR3 protein are joined into one entry that keeps the most common DNA and genes. For this sample there are under 2,000 distinct CDR3 sequences; roughly 87% appear just once. The ten largest make up 4.5% to 5.5% of the sample. The starting material was T cells from blood (PBMCs), unsorted or a sorted subset (not recorded which), obtained before or after yellow fever vaccination (not recorded which). All receptors derive from a woman aged 18-29 years who received the yellow fever vaccine. Donor details come from another sample of the same person, matched by shared clones.

The CDR3 DNA is TGCGCCGCCTCCGCTCCGGGAGAGTACGAGCAGTACTTC. As protein: CAASAPGEYEQYF. The chain uses TRBV4-1 and TRBJ2-7, with a weak D call TRBD2 (6 bases). V was clipped by 11 bases and J by 4 bases, with 18 bases between them. Germline-derived CDR1 and CDR2 are MGHRA and YSYEKL. The CDR3 totals 13 residues.

This chain joins TRBV2 and TRBJ1-4; D is ambiguous. Germline values: CDR1 SNHLY, CDR2 FYNNEI. This CDR3 comprises 14 residues. The V end lost 3 bases, the J end lost 5 bases, and 10 bases lay between the germline ends. As DNA, the CDR3 is TGTGCCAGCAGTGATGGCCAGTCAAATGAAAAACTGTTTTTT. This translates into CASSDGQSNEKLFF.

The rearrangement uses TRBV4-3 and TRBJ2-1, with TRBD1 as a possible D gene (6 bases). Trimming took 1 base from V and 6 from J, leaving 22 bases between them. Germline V CDR1 and CDR2: LGHNA, YSLEER. This CDR3 region has 18 residues. CDR3 in DNA: TGCGCCAGCAGCCAAGTGTCCATGGGGGCGGGCGCTACCAATGAGCAGTTCTTC. Translation: CASSQVSMGAGATNEQFF.

This chain joins TRBV2 and TRBJ2-5; maybe TRBD2 (6 bases). The V end lost 6 bases, the J end lost 4 bases, and 9 bases lay between the germline ends. The CDR3 totals 12 residues. Germline V lookup: CDR1 SNHLY, CDR2 FYNNEI. Here the CDR3 DNA reads TGTGCCAGCAGGACTAGTGGAGAGACCCAGTACTTC. As protein: CASRTSGETQYF.

This sequence joins TRBV27 and TRBJ2-3; 7 nucleotides match TRBD2. Germline lookup yields CDR1 MNHEY and CDR2 SMNVEV (reference sequence). The CDR3 loop spans 15 amino acids. The J segment lost 0 bases and the V segment lost 3 bases, leaving 3 bases of the junction unmatched. The CDR3 DNA sequence: TGTGCCAGCAGTTTGAGCGGGGTGAGCACAGATACGCAGTATTTT. Translating gives CASSLSGVSTDTQYF.

This clonotype came up once. This chain uses TRBV2 with TRBJ2-3; 8 nucleotides align to TRBD1. V dropped 10 bases and J dropped 5; count of bases not matched to a gene: 8. The CDR3 runs 13 residues. Germline loops: CDR1 SNHLY, CDR2 FYNNEI. The CDR3 protein is CATADRAEDTQYF. The DNA of the CDR3 is TGTGCCACCGCGGACAGGGCAGAAGATACGCAGTATTTT.

This clonotype was counted between two and nine times. The rearrangement uses TRBV20-1 and TRBJ2-3; D unclear. Germline V gene sequence: CDR1 DFQATT, CDR2 SNEGSKA (reference sequence). V dropped 0 bases and J dropped 0 bases, with 10 bases sitting between them. The CDR3 length is 15 residues. CDR3 sequence: CSARDVGRSTDTQYF. In DNA form, the CDR3 reads TGCAGTGCTAGAGATGTTGGGCGGAGCACAGATACGCAGTATTTT.

The gene calls are TRBV7-9 and TRBJ1-5, with a possible D match to TRBD1 (5 bases). Germline lookup yields CDR1 SEHNR and CDR2 FQNEAQ (reference sequence). The CDR3 is 12 amino acids. The V end lost 4 bases, the J end lost 7 bases, and 8 bases lay between the germline ends. DNA of the CDR3: TGTGCCAGCAGCTATGGGGGACAGCCCCAGCATTTT. Translating gives CASSYGGQPQHF. The variable domain in full, completed from reference TRBV7-9 and TRBJ1-5, reads DTGVSQNPRHKITKRGQNVTFRCDPISEHNRLYWYRQTLGQGPEFLTYFQNEAQLEKSRLLSDRFSAERPKGSFSTLEIQRTEQGDSAMYLCASSYGGQPQHFGDGTRLSIL.

The CDR3 DNA reads as TGTGCCACCAGTGATTTGGACACCGATCACCAGTACTTC. Amino acids: CATSDLDTDHQYF. V is TRBV24-1 and J is TRBJ2-5; no reliable D call. Germline V gene lookup returns CDR1 KGHDR and CDR2 SFDVKD. The ends were cut back, 0 bases at V and 10 bases at J, with 11 bases in the middle. CDR3 length: 13 amino acids.

This chain connects TRBV6-6 to TRBJ1-2; D call uncertain. The CDR3 sequence is 10 residues long. The V gene's germline CDR1 is MNHNY and CDR2 SVGAGI (reference sequence). The germline V and J ends were trimmed by 8 bases and 4 bases, with 5 bases remaining between them. The CDR3 here is CASGSYGYTF. For the CDR3, the DNA is TGTGCCAGCGGATCCTATGGCTACACCTTC.

The chain employs TRBV4-2 and TRBJ2-7; no clear D. With 3 bases removed from V and 3 bases from J, the gap between germline ends came to 12 bases. The germline V gene encodes CDR1 LGHNA and CDR2 YNFKEQ. The CDR3 covers 14 residues. CDR3 sequence (DNA): TGTGCCAGCAGCCATACAGCACAGAACTACGAGCAGTACTTC. Protein sequence: CASSHTAQNYEQYF.

The V call is TRBV6-2 or TRBV6-3, the J call TRBJ2-3; TRBD2 aligns across 7 bases. V was pared by 2 bases and J by 1 base, with 9 bases of the junction left unmatched. The CDR3 runs to 17 residues. The germline V gene has CDR1 MNHEY and CDR2 SVGEGT. CDR3 DNA sequence: TGTGCCAGCAGTTACGAGACGGCGGGGGTGGGCACAGATACGCAGTATTTT. This codes for CASSYETAGVGTDTQYF.

The rearrangement joins TRBV15 to TRBJ1-1; D gene unclear. The CDR3 contains 13 residues. CDR1 and CDR2 from the germline V gene are LNHNV and YYDKDF (reference sequence). The ends were cut back, 1 base at V and 4 bases at J, with 7 bases in the middle. As DNA, the CDR3 is TGTGCCACCAGCAGAGTCCGCGGCACTGAAGCTTTCTTT. Its protein product is CATSRVRGTEAFF.

The chain carries TRBV19 and TRBJ2-5; D not resolved. Germline-derived CDR1 and CDR2 are LNHDA and SQIVND (reference sequence). Trimming cost V 1 base and J 7 bases, with 7 bases left between them. There are 12 residues in the CDR3. DNA of the CDR3: TGTGCCAGTAGTATAGGCCCCACGACCCAGTACTTC. This encodes CASSIGPTTQYF.

V is TRBV7-3 and J is TRBJ1-4; 9 positions agree with TRBD1. The CDR3 totals 16 residues. V shed 1 base, J shed 5 bases, and the junction held 5 bases outside the gene matches. Germline-derived CDR1 and CDR2 are SGHTA and FQGTGA. In DNA, the CDR3 is TGTGCCAGCAGCTTAAAGGACAGGGGTGTCAATGAAAAACTGTTTTTT. It codes for CASSLKDRGVNEKLFF.

V gene TRBV5-5 combines with J gene TRBJ2-2; 10 bases agree with TRBD1. Looked up from germline, CDR1 is SGHKS and CDR2 is YYEKEE (reference sequence). The junction had 4 bases not matched to a gene; V was cut back by 1 base and J by 7 bases. There are 15 residues in the CDR3. The CDR3 sequence: CASSLRDRGIGELFF. CDR3 nucleotide sequence: TGTGCCAGCAGCTTGAGGGACAGGGGTATCGGGGAGCTGTTTTTT.

The gene calls are TRBV6-5 and TRBJ2-1; D unresolved. Germline V gene lookup returns CDR1 MNHEY and CDR2 SVGAGI. V was cut by 10 bases and J by 7 bases, with 11 bases left in between. The CDR3 covers 11 residues. CDR3 bases: TGTGCCACAGCAGTTTGGAATGAGCAGTTCTTC. Translation: CATAVWNEQFF.

This clonotype appeared a single time. This chain links TRBV15 with TRBJ2-1; 7 nucleotides match TRBD2. This CDR3 is built from 13 residues. V shed 0 bases and J 15 bases; nucleotides not matched to a gene: 8. Germline lookup yields CDR1 LNHNV and CDR2 YYDKDF (reference sequence). CDR3 nucleotide sequence: TGTGCCACCAGCAGAGAACCCGCTAGCGGATTGTTCTTC. Protein product: CATSREPASGLFF.

This chain uses TRBV5-1 with TRBJ2-7; no clear D gene. The CDR3 runs to 15 residues. V gave up 0 bases and J gave up 0 bases, with 10 bases separating them. CDR1 SGHRS and CDR2 YFSETQ come from the germline V gene. CDR3 amino acids: CASSLEPSSSYEQYF. CDR3 bases: TGCGCCAGCAGCTTGGAGCCTAGTAGCTCCTACGAGCAGTACTTC.

V usage is TRBV12-3 or TRBV12-4 and J usage is TRBJ1-2; unclear D gene. The CDR3 is 13 amino acids. Deletions cut 2 bases from V and 7 bases from J, with 11 bases between. CDR3 DNA sequence: TGTGCCAGCAGTTTAAAGTGGGTGACTGGCTACACCTTC. Encoded protein: CASSLKWVTGYTF.